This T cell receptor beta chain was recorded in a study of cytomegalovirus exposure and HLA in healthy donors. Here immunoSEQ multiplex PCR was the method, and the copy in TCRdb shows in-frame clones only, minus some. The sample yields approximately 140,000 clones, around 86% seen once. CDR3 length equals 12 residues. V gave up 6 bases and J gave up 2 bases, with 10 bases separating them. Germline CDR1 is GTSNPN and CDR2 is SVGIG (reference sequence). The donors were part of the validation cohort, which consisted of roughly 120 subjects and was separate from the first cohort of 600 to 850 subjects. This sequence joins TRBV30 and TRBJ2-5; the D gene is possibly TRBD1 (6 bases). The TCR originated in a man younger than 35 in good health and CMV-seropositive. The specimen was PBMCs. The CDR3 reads CACPGQQETQYF. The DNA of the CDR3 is TGTGCCTGTCCCGGACAGCAAGAGACCCAGTACTTC. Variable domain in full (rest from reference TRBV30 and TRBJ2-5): SQTIHQWPATLVQPVGSPLSLECTVEGTSNPNLYWYRQAAGRGLQLLFYSVGIGQISSEVPQNLSASRPQDRQFILSSKKLLLSDSGFYLCACPGQQETQYFGPGTRLLVL.